The 26 T cell receptor beta chains below were found in one sample sequenced in a study of CXCR3-negative and CXCR3-positive naive CD8 T cells. It was by 5' RACE with UMI labels that the TRB cDNA libraries were prepared. From the 5' RACE reads, TCRdb lists one entry per CDR3 protein and no DNA. The sample holds about 92,000 distinct CDR3 sequences. The sample consisted of naive CXCR3- CD8+ T cells from blood. This sample's subset: CD45RO-CCR7+CD27+CD95- naive CD8+ T cells lacking CXCR3 (TNR3-). These receptor sequences come from a human donor in good health. Some clones in this sample may be carry-over from other donors' samples.

The CDR3 sequence is CASSAGLAEGNEQFF. The V and J genes are TRBV7-9 and TRBJ2-1; TCRdb's assignment of TRBD2 cannot be checked, as there is no DNA. The CDR3 extends over 15 amino acids. The germline V gene has CDR1 SEHNR and CDR2 FQNEAQ (reference sequence).

The CDR3 reads CASSQERTGANYGYTF. This sequence joins TRBV4-2 and TRBJ1-2; the D call from TCRdb, TRBD1, cannot be confirmed without DNA. This CDR3 region has 16 residues. Germline assignment: CDR1 LGHNA and CDR2 YNFKEQ.

This CDR3 reads CASSQGSSTDTQYF. V and J are TRBV5-8 and TRBJ2-3; checking the TCRdb D call of TRBD1 is not possible without DNA. The germline gives CDR1 SGHTS, CDR2 YDEGEE. The length of the CDR3 is 14 residues.

This sequence joins TRBV4-1 and TRBJ2-7; TCRdb's D gene call, TRBD1, goes unchecked for lack of DNA. CDR3 length equals 18 residues. The germline gives CDR1 MGHRA, CDR2 YSYEKL. The CDR3 reads CASSQEITGRRRTYEQYF.

The chain carries TRBV6-5 and TRBJ2-1; the TCRdb call, TRBD2, lacks DNA for checking. CDR3 length equals 20 residues. Germline CDR1 MNHEY, CDR2 SVGAGI. This CDR3 is CASSYYPFQLAGQAYNEQFF.

This rearrangement joins TRBV4-3 to TRBJ2-2; lacking DNA, the TRBD2 call made by TCRdb goes unchecked. CDR3 length: 18 residues. From germline, CDR1 is LGHNA and CDR2 YSLEER. The CDR3: CASSQDRLAGGPIEELFF.

The chain employs TRBV9 and TRBJ2-1; absent DNA, TCRdb's TRBD1 call cannot be checked. Germline loops: CDR1 SGDLS, CDR2 YYNGEE. This CDR3 contains 14 residues. The CDR3 here is CASSPWTGYNEQFF.

V gene TRBV20-1 combines with J gene TRBJ2-7; the TCRdb call, TRBD1, lacks DNA for checking. The CDR3 runs 12 residues. CDR1 is DFQATT, CDR2 SNEGSKA, per germline (reference sequence). The CDR3 reads CSGTGPGYEQYF.

The V call is TRBV5-1, the J call TRBJ2-7; TCRdb's D gene call, TRBD2, goes unchecked for lack of DNA. The V gene's germline CDR1 is SGHRS and CDR2 YFSETQ. This CDR3 has 14 residues. The CDR3 sequence is CASSLAGEGYEQYF.

This rearrangement joins TRBV6-2 or TRBV6-3 to TRBJ2-1; TCRdb names TRBD1, which stays unverified in the absence of DNA. From germline, CDR1 is MNHEY and CDR2 SVGEGT. This CDR3 comprises 13 residues. The CDR3 region is CASSPFQGNEQFF.

V is TRBV15 and J is TRBJ2-7; without DNA, the TCRdb call of TRBD2 cannot be checked. The CDR3 length is 15 residues. CDR1 is LNHNV, CDR2 YYDKDF, per germline (reference sequence). The CDR3 sequence: CATSRDQGSSYEQYF.

The V and J genes are TRBV12-3 or TRBV12-4 and TRBJ2-7; TCRdb's assignment of TRBD2 cannot be checked, as there is no DNA. This CDR3 spans 13 amino acids. The CDR3 loop is CASRPGTLGEQYF.

The rearrangement joins TRBV14 to TRBJ2-2. The CDR3 is 13 residues long. The germline V gene has CDR1 SGHDN and CDR2 FVKESK. CDR3 protein: CASSPGTAGELFF.

The gene calls are TRBV5-1 and TRBJ2-7. Germline assignment: CDR1 SGHRS and CDR2 YFSETQ. The CDR3 loop spans 12 amino acids. The CDR3 sequence: CASSLMSYEQYF.

The chain links TRBV5-1 to TRBJ2-7; TCRdb's D call, TRBD1, is unchecked because there is no DNA. Germline CDR1 reads SGHRS; CDR2 reads YFSETQ. The length of the CDR3 is 18 residues. The CDR3 reads CASSFDSLTGGISGEQYF.

The chain recombines TRBV12-3 or TRBV12-4 with TRBJ1-5; the TCRdb call, TRBD1, lacks DNA for checking. There are 14 residues in the CDR3. The CDR3 here is CASSQGSVVQPQHF.

The chain combines TRBV12-3 or TRBV12-4 with TRBJ2-7; without DNA, the TCRdb call of TRBD1 cannot be checked. CDR3 size: 17 residues. The CDR3 here is CASSRKKPGRETYEQYF.

The chain couples TRBV28 to TRBJ2-7; the TCRdb D gene call, TRBD2, has no DNA to confirm it. The CDR3 has 12 residues. CDR1 is MDHEN, CDR2 SYDVKM, per germline. CDR3 sequence: CASRTSGYEQYF.

The CDR3 sequence is CASSVTGTYGYTF. V and J are TRBV9 and TRBJ1-2; TCRdb reports TRBD1, a call that lacks DNA to check it against. CDR1 SGDLS and CDR2 YYNGEE come from the germline V gene. The CDR3 contains 13 residues.

The chain has TRBV27 and TRBJ2-7; TCRdb designates TRBD1, a call that cannot be tested without DNA. The CDR3 consists of 15 residues. Germline V lookup: CDR1 MNHEY, CDR2 SMNVEV (reference sequence). The CDR3 reads CASSLSGGVSYEQYF.

This rearrangement joins TRBV29-1 to TRBJ2-2. The CDR3 is 14 amino acids. In germline, CDR1 is SQVTM, CDR2 ANQGSEA. CDR3 amino acids: CSVLSRQSTGELFF.

This chain joins TRBV4-3 and TRBJ1-2. CDR3 length: 16 amino acids. Germline CDR1 reads LGHNA; CDR2 reads YSLEER. The CDR3: CASSQDISWRGYGYTF.

The chain links TRBV27 to TRBJ2-1; TCRdb's D call, TRBD1, is unchecked because there is no DNA. Germline CDR1 and CDR2: MNHEY and SMNVEV (reference sequence). The CDR3 length is 16 residues. The CDR3 protein is CASSSSPQGSYNEQFF.

J is TRBJ2-7 and V is TRBV6-6; TCRdb names TRBD2, which stays unverified in the absence of DNA. The germline gives CDR1 MNHNY, CDR2 SVGAGI (reference sequence). CDR3 length: 16 residues. CDR3 sequence reads: CASSYSKQTSLNEQYF.

The gene calls are TRBV12-3 or TRBV12-4 and TRBJ2-1; TCRdb returns TRBD2, unconfirmable since there is no DNA. This CDR3 comprises 19 residues. This CDR3 reads CASSYSGRLAESSYNEQFF.

CDR3 loop: CASSLSSGDYGYTF. The rearrangement joins TRBV2 to TRBJ1-2; TCRdb's D call, TRBD1, is unchecked because there is no DNA. This CDR3 contains 14 residues. CDR1 and CDR2 from the germline V gene are SNHLY and FYNNEI.